The clone carrying this TCR beta chain was counted once. The V gene lost 3 bases and the J gene lost 7 bases, with 12 bases spanning the gap. The CDR3 contains 13 residues. Germline CDR1 reads LGHDT; CDR2 reads YNNKEL (reference sequence). This entry comes from a study of blood T cell repertoires in COVID-19. Study-level background: Donors in the United States, Italy and Spain gave samples during acute or convalescent COVID-19. Nucleic acid was either cDNA or gDNA, and it came from T cells, B-cell-depleted T cells, or PBMCs.

Per the original methods: It was from reference gene primer amplification that nucleated cell counts were estimated. The method was immunoSEQ multiplex PCR; TCRdb's version includes in-frame clones alone and lacks a portion of them. V and J calls and clone size follow that table, whereas D and trimming were derived from the DNA. In the table there are approximately 240,000 clones, more than 65% of which are singletons. The chain joins TRBV3-1 (or the pseudogene TRBV3-2) to TRBJ1-1, with a possible D match to TRBD1 (5 bases). Sequenced material: peripheral blood. The receptor's source is a middle-aged woman with active or convalescent COVID-19. The CDR3 region is CASSQGGADEAFF. CDR3 coding DNA: TGTGCCAGCAGCCAGGGAGGGGCGGATGAAGCTTTCTTT.